Each of the 21 T cell receptor beta chains below was sequenced from the same sample in a study of response to subunit inactivated influenza vaccine. TCRdb called the RT-PCR reads again in MiXCR, with one record for every CDR3 protein. The sample lists hundreds of thousands of distinct CDR3 sequences; approximately 10% were seen once. The source was PBMCs from blood, collected around seven weeks after vaccination. The receptors here all came from a man in his fifties who received an inactivated influenza vaccine.

V and J are TRBV19 and TRBJ1-2; D remains unclear. Germline V lookup: CDR1 LNHDA, CDR2 SQIVND (reference sequence). There are 15 residues in the CDR3. V was cut by 2 bases and J by 4 bases, with 14 bases left in between. This chain's CDR3 is CASSITAEGPYGYTF. CDR3 sequence (DNA): TGTGCCAGTAGTATAACGGCTGAAGGGCCCTATGGCTACACCTTC.

This clonotype turned up a few times. The V call is TRBV12-3 or TRBV12-4, the J call TRBJ2-5; 11 positions agree with TRBD1. The CDR3 runs 15 residues. V lost 5 bases to trimming and J lost 3 bases; unmatched junction nucleotides: 5. Here the CDR3 reads CASSIWTGGEETQYF. The CDR3 DNA reads TGTGCCAGCAGTATCTGGACAGGGGGCGAAGAGACCCAGTACTTC.

The sample holds many counts of this clonotype. V and J are TRBV20-1 and TRBJ2-2; 9 positions agree with TRBD2. This CDR3 is built from 14 residues. Germline values: CDR1 DFQATT, CDR2 SNEGSKA (reference sequence). V lost 5 bases and J lost 2; bases outside the gene matches: 3. CDR3 residues: CSARGGANTGELFF. For the CDR3, the DNA is TGCAGTGCTCGCGGGGGGGCAAACACCGGGGAGCTGTTTTTT.

This sequence joins TRBV7-2 and TRBJ2-7, with a tentative D call TRBD2 (5 bases). Germline values: CDR1 SGHTA, CDR2 FQGNSA. The V and J ends lost 7 bases and 7 bases respectively, with 14 bases between them. This CDR3 has 12 residues. In nucleotides, the CDR3 is TGTGCCAGCAAGTTCACGGGCGGGGAGCAGTACTTC. It is translated as CASKFTGGEQYF.

The chain employs TRBV11-1 and TRBJ2-5; TRBD1 might be the D (8 bases). Germline V CDR1 and CDR2: SGHAT, FQDESV (reference sequence). The CDR3 length is 15 residues. The V end was cut by 8 bases, the J end by 4 bases, with 20 bases between. The CDR3 sequence is CASGVDREGGETQYF. The CDR3 nucleotides are TGTGCCAGCGGTGTGGACAGGGAGGGCGGAGAGACCCAGTACTTC.

The chain links TRBV7-9 to TRBJ2-7, with 7 bases fitting TRBD1. Germline CDR1 reads SEHNR; CDR2 reads FQNEAQ (reference sequence). The trim removed 5 bases at V and 2 bases at J, leaving 9 bases unmatched. The CDR3 is made up of 15 amino acids. Here the CDR3 reads CASSLAGQVPYEQYF. The CDR3 DNA reads TGTGCCAGCAGCCTCGCCGGACAGGTACCCTACGAGCAGTACTTC. Together with reference TRBV7-9 and TRBJ2-7, the CDR3 gives the full variable domain: DTGVSQNPRHKITKRGQNVTFRCDPISEHNRLYWYRQTLGQGPEFLTYFQNEAQLEKSRLLSDRFSAERPKGSFSTLEIQRTEQGDSAMYLCASSLAGQVPYEQYFGPGTRLTVT.

This clonotype has more than one count but fewer than ten. This chain joins TRBV4-3 and TRBJ2-7, with D unresolved. CDR3 length: 16 amino acids. V was pared by 0 bases and J by 5 bases, with 17 bases between. Germline V gives CDR1 LGHNA, CDR2 YSLEER. The CDR3 bases are TGCGCCAGCAGCCAAGATTCAGCACCGCATAGGGACGAGCAGTACTTC. Its protein is CASSQDSAPHRDEQYF.

In its sample, this clonotype was seen many times. CDR3 nucleotide sequence: TGCAGTGCTAGAGATGCAGGAGGCTACGAGCAGTACTTC. Its protein product is CSARDAGGYEQYF. The V and J genes are TRBV20-1 and TRBJ2-7; maybe TRBD2 (5 bases). The V end was cut by 0 bases, the J end by 3 bases, with 9 bases between. Germline values: CDR1 DFQATT, CDR2 SNEGSKA (reference sequence). This CDR3 has 13 residues.

This clonotype was recorded a few times. The CDR3 reads CAISDRVQETQYF. The CDR3 DNA is TGTGCCATCAGTGACAGGGTCCAAGAGACCCAGTACTTC. V is TRBV10-3 and J is TRBJ2-5, with a possible D match to TRBD1 (5 bases). The CDR3 extends over 13 amino acids. The germline CDR1 and CDR2 sequences are ENHRY and SYGVKD. Trimming left V 3 bases short and J 1 base short, with 6 bases between.

This clonotype was picked up many times. The rearrangement links TRBV6-5 to TRBJ2-1; TRBD2 aligns across 8 bases. CDR1 is MNHEY, CDR2 SVGAGI, per germline. J lost 8 bases, V lost 2 bases, and 11 bases had no gene match. The CDR3 totals 16 residues. CDR3 amino acids: CASSYRTSTQFDEQFF. The CDR3 region has the DNA TGTGCCAGCAGTTACCGGACTAGCACCCAGTTCGATGAGCAGTTCTTC.

The rearrangement links TRBV6-1 to TRBJ2-3, with D possibly matching TRBD2 (6 bases). CDR1 is MNHNS, CDR2 SASEGT, per germline. V lost 5 bases and J 3 bases, leaving 15 bases between the germline ends. The CDR3 is 15 residues long. CDR3 DNA sequence: TGTGCCAGCAGTCCCCGTGCGGGGCGGACAGATACGCAGTATTTT. It codes for CASSPRAGRTDTQYF.

This clonotype occurred a few times. V gene TRBV20-1 combines with J gene TRBJ2-7, with TRBD2 matching 14 bases. Germline lookup yields CDR1 DFQATT and CDR2 SNEGSKA (reference sequence). The length of the CDR3 is 14 residues. The V and J ends lost 5 bases and 3 bases, in that order; junction bases with no gene match: 3. Here the CDR3 DNA reads TGCAGTGCTCTGGGACTAGCGGGAGACTACGAGCAGTACTTC. It encodes CSALGLAGDYEQYF.

This clonotype was seen at least ten times. V gene TRBV20-1 combines with J gene TRBJ1-4; D is perhaps TRBD1 (5 bases). V lost 1 base to trimming and J lost 8 bases, with 17 bases between them. Germline values: CDR1 DFQATT, CDR2 SNEGSKA (reference sequence). The CDR3 sequence is 15 residues long. CDR3 sequence (DNA): TGCAGTGCTAGAGGCGACAGCGGAGAAGAGGAAAAACTGTTTTTT. Translated: CSARGDSGEEEKLFF.

Only a few counts were recorded for this clonotype. The gene calls are TRBV5-1 and TRBJ2-1; D not resolved. The CDR3 is made up of 13 amino acids. Germline V gives CDR1 SGHRS, CDR2 YFSETQ. V was clipped by 0 bases and J by 8 bases, with 9 bases between them. The CDR3 DNA is TGCGCCAGCAGCTTGGTTGGCGCTTATGAGCAGTTCTTC. Translation: CASSLVGAYEQFF.

This clonotype has only a few counts. This rearrangement joins TRBV18 to TRBJ1-1; D remains unclear. Germline assignment: CDR1 KGHSH and CDR2 LQKENI. This CDR3 has 12 residues. Trimming removed 1 base at V and 7 bases at J, with 7 bases between. The CDR3 spells CASSPRGLEAFF. The CDR3 region has the DNA TGTGCCAGCTCACCACGAGGGCTTGAAGCTTTCTTT.

The chain carries TRBV20-1 and TRBJ2-5, with 11 bases that match TRBD2. Germline CDR1 reads DFQATT; CDR2 reads SNEGSKA (reference sequence). V lost 4 bases to trimming and J lost 5 bases; unmatched junction nucleotides: 6. The CDR3 is made up of 14 amino acids. CDR3: CSATRTSGRETQYF. The CDR3 DNA follows: TGCAGTGCTACCCGGACTAGCGGGCGGGAGACCCAGTACTTC.

In this sample, this clonotype turned up a few times. The genes are TRBV12-3 or TRBV12-4 and TRBJ1-4; 7 positions agree with TRBD1. Unmatched junction bases numbered 4, after V lost 6 bases and J lost 0 bases. The CDR3 runs 15 residues. CDR3 nucleotides: TGTGCCAGCAGAGCTGGGACAGCAACTAATGAAAAACTGTTTTTT. Residues: CASRAGTATNEKLFF.

The rearrangement links TRBV20-1 to TRBJ2-5; the match to TRBD1 covers 10 bases. Germline CDR1 reads DFQATT; CDR2 reads SNEGSKA (reference sequence). V lost 3 bases, J lost 0 bases, and 4 bases stayed unmatched. This CDR3 spans 15 amino acids. The DNA for the CDR3 is TGCAGTGCTAGGACGGACAGGGGGTACCAAGAGACCCAGTACTTC. Translation gives CSARTDRGYQETQYF.

The table lists this clonotype with a few counts. The chain combines TRBV5-1 with TRBJ2-1, with a possible D match to TRBD2 (5 bases). In germline, CDR1 is SGHRS, CDR2 YFSETQ. The V end was cut by 5 bases, the J end by 6 bases, with 15 bases between. The CDR3 has 14 residues. CDR3: CASSPSSIRNEQFF. In DNA, the CDR3 is TGCGCCAGCAGTCCCTCTAGCATACGCAATGAGCAGTTCTTC.

The J gene is TRBJ1-4, the V gene TRBV7-8, with D perhaps matching TRBD1 (6 bases). This CDR3 region has 16 residues. V was shortened by 5 bases and J by 3 bases, with 16 bases between the two germline ends. CDR1 is SGHVS and CDR2 is FQNEAQ in the germline V gene. The DNA for the CDR3 is TGTGCCAGCAGCCGAAGGGGGGGTGTAGCTAATGAAAAACTGTTTTTT. This gives the protein CASSRRGGVANEKLFF. Drawing the rest from reference TRBV7-8 and TRBJ1-4, the complete variable domain is GAGVSQSPRYKVAKRGQDVALRCDPISGHVSLFWYQQALGQGPEFLTYFQNEAQLDKSGLPSDRFFAERPEGSVSTLKIQRTQQEDSAVYLCASSRRGGVANEKLFFGSGTQLSVL.

This clonotype turned up a few times. The genes are TRBV20-1 and TRBJ2-3; tentatively, D is TRBD2 (5 bases). The V gene's germline CDR1 is DFQATT and CDR2 SNEGSKA (reference sequence). Trimming took off 6 bases at V and 7 bases at J, with 11 bases between the two ends. The CDR3 spans 11 residues. CDR3 coding DNA: TGCAGTGCCAGCCGAGGGAATACGCAGTATTTT. Protein: CSASRGNTQYF.